This T cell receptor (beta chain) was identified in a study of coeliac disease. Sequenced by immunoSEQ multiplex PCR; TCRdb stores in-frame clones only, minus some. The sample includes several thousand clones, 50% to 65% of them seen just once. This CDR3 has 16 residues. CDR1 KGHSH and CDR2 LQKENI come from the germline V gene. V lost 4 bases, J lost 2 bases, and 7 bases stayed unmatched. With respect to this clone: Its antigen is unknown.

Study findings and constraints: Published gliadin-specific TRB sequences appeared in about 45% of the 18 coeliac samples, 1 of 6 controls.

This chain uses TRBV18 with TRBJ1-4; 7 bases fit TRBD1. This sequence was found in a woman aged 55-69 years with active celiac disease. The sample was lamina propria lymphocytes from the gut. The CDR3 region is CASSLSGQATNEKLFF. The CDR3 DNA follows: TGTGCCAGCTCACTTTCAGGACAGGCGACTAATGAAAAACTGTTTTTT.